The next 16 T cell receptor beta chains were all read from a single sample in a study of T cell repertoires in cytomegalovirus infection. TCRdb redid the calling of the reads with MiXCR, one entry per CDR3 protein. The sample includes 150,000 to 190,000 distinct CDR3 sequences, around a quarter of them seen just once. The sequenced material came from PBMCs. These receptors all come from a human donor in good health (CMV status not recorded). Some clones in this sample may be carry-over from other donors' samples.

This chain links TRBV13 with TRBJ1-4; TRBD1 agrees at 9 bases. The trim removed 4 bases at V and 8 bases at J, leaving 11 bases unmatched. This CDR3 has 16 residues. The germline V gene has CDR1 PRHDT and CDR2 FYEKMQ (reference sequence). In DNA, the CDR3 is TGTGCCAGCAGCTCGATGGGACAGGGACTTTGGGAAAAACTGTTTTTT. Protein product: CASSSMGQGLWEKLFF.

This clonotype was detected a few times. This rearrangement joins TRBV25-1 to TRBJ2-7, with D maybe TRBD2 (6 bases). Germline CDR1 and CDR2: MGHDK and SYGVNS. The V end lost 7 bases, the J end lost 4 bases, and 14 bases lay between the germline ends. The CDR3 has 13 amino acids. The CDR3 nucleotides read TGTGCCAGCACGGGACTGGTTCAATACGAGCAGTACTTC. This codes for CASTGLVQYEQYF.

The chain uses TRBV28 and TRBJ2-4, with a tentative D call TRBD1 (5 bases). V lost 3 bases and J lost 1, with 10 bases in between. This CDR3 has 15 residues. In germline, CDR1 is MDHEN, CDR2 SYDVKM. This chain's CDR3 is CASSFRQGAKNIQYF. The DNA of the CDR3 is TGTGCCAGCAGTTTTCGGCAGGGCGCCAAAAACATTCAGTACTTC.

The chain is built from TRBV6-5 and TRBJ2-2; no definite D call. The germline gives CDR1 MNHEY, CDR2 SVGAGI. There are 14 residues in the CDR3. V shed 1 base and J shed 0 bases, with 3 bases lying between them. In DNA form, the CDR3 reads TGTGCCAGCAGTTACTTATCGAACACCGGGGAGCTGTTTTTT. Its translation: CASSYLSNTGELFF.

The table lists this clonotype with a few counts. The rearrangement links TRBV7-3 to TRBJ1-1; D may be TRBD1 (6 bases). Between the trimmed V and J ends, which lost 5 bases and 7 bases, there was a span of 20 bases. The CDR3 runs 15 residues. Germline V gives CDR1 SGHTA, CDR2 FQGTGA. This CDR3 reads CASSPFGGAGVEAFF. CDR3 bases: TGTGCCAGCAGCCCCTTTGGAGGGGCAGGGGTTGAAGCTTTCTTT.

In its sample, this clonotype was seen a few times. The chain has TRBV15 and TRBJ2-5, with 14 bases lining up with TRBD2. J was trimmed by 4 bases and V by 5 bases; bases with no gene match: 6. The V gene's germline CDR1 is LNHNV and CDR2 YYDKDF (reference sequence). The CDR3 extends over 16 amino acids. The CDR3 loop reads CATSGGLAGVGETQYF. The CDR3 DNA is TGTGCCACCAGCGGGGGACTAGCGGGGGTCGGAGAGACCCAGTACTTC.

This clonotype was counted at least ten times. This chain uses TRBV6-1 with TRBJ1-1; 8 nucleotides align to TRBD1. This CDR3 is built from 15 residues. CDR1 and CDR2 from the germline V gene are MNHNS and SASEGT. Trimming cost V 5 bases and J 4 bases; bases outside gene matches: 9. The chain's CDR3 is CASSLNQGAGTEAFF. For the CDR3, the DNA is TGTGCCAGCAGTTTAAATCAGGGGGCAGGCACTGAAGCTTTCTTT.

The CDR3 loop reads CASSDRDNTYEQYF. The DNA of the CDR3 is TGTGCCAGCAGCGACCGGGACAACACCTACGAGCAGTACTTC. The chain joins TRBV5-4 to TRBJ2-7; D is possibly TRBD1 (6 bases). This CDR3 is 14 amino acids long. Between the trimmed V and J ends, which lost 4 bases and 2 bases, there was a span of 13 bases. Germline-derived CDR1 and CDR2 are SGHNT and YYREEE (reference sequence).

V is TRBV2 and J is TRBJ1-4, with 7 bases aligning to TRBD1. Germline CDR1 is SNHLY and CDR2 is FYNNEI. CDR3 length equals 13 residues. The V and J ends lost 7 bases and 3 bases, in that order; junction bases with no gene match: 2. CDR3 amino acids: CASKTGPNEKLFF. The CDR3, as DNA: TGTGCCAGCAAGACAGGGCCTAATGAAAAACTGTTTTTT.

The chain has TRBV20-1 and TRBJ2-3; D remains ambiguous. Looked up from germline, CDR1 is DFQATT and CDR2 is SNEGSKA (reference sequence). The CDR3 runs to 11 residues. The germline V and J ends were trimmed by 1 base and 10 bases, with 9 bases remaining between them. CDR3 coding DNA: TGCAGTGCTAGAGGGCAGGCAGCGCAGTATTTT. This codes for CSARGQAAQYF.

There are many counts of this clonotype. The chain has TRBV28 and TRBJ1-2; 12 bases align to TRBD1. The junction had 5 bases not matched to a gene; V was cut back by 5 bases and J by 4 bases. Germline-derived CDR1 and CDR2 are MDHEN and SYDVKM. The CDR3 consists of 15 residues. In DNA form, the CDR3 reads TGTGCCAGCAGTCCGGGGACAGGGGGCGGCTATGGCTACACCTTC. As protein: CASSPGTGGGYGYTF.

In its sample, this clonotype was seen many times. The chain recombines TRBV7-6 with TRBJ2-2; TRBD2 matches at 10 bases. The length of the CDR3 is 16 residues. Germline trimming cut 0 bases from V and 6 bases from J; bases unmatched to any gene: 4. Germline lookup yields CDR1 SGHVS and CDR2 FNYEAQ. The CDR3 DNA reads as TGTGCCAGCAGCTTAGCGCCTACTAGCGGGGCCGGGGAGCTGTTTTTT. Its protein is CASSLAPTSGAGELFF.

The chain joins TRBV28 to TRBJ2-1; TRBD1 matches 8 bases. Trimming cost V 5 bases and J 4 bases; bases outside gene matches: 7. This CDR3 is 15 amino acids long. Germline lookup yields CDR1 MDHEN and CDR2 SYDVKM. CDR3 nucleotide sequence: TGTGCCAGCAGTCTCACCGGGACAGGTTACAATGAGCAGTTCTTC. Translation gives CASSLTGTGYNEQFF.

The CDR3 region has the DNA TGTGCCAGCAGCCTGGCAGGGTACCAAGAGACCCAGTACTTC. Its translation: CASSLAGYQETQYF. The V gene is TRBV11-2, the J gene TRBJ2-5, with D maybe TRBD1 (5 bases). This CDR3 is 14 amino acids long. Deletions cut 5 bases from V and 0 bases from J, with 10 bases between. In germline, CDR1 is SGHAT, CDR2 FQNNGV.

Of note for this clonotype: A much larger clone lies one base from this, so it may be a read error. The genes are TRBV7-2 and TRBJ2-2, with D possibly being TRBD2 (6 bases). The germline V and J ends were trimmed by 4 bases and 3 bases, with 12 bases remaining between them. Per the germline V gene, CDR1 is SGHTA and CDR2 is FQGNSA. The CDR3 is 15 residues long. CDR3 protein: CASSWEAPDTGELFF. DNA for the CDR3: TGTGCCAGCAGCTGGGAGGCCCCCGACACCGGGGAGCTGTTTTTT.

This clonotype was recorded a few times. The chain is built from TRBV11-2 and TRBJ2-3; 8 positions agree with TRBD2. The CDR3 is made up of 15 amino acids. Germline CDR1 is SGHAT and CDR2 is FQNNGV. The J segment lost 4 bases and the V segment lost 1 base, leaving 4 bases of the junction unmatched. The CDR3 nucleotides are TGTGCCAGCAGCTTAGGATTGCGGGAGGCAGATACGCAGTATTTT. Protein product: CASSLGLREADTQYF.